A selection of T cell receptor beta chains follows, all from one sample in a study of shared clonotypes between healthy human individuals. The table came from immunoSEQ multiplex PCR; TCRdb's copy has only in-frame clones and leaves some out. This table has roughly 1 million clones, roughly 74% appearing once. The sample consisted of memory CD4+ T cells from PBMCs. Source of these receptors: a man younger than 35 in good health. Some clones in this sample may be carry-over from other donors' samples. Each CDR3 is given with its conserved first and last residue. The order of the fields is CDR3 DNA, CDR3 protein, V gene, D gene, J gene, clone size. D genes are given only for firm matches. Size is omitted from some rows. Given values are once, few, many or a class for expanded clones.

cdr3_nt: TGTGCCAGCAGACTAGCGGGAGGGGCGGGGAATGAGCAGTTCTTC; cdr3_aa: CASRLAGGAGNEQFF; v_call: TRBV27; d_call: TRBD2; j_call: TRBJ2-1; clone_size: .
cdr3_nt: TGTGCCATCAGTGAGGGCGGGAGATCCTACAATGAGCAGTTCTTC; cdr3_aa: CAISEGGRSYNEQFF; v_call: TRBV10-3; d_call: TRBD2; j_call: TRBJ2-1; clone_size: .
cdr3_nt: TGTGCCAGCAGTTTAACGAGGGCGAACACTGAAGCTTTCTTT; cdr3_aa: CASSLTRANTEAFF; v_call: TRBV28; d_call: .; j_call: TRBJ1-1; clone_size: .
cdr3_nt: TGTGCCAGCAGCCCCGGACAGTCGAACACTGAAGCTTTCTTT; cdr3_aa: CASSPGQSNTEAFF; v_call: TRBV5-4; d_call: .; j_call: TRBJ1-1; clone_size: .
cdr3_nt: TGCGCCAGCAGCCAAGATAACGCGCGGAAGACAGCTTTCTTT; cdr3_aa: CASSQDNARKTAFF; v_call: TRBV4-1; d_call: .; j_call: TRBJ1-1; clone_size: .
cdr3_nt: TGTGCCAGCAGCCAACAACCCGACAGTTTCACTGAAGCTTTCTTT; cdr3_aa: CASSQQPDSFTEAFF; v_call: TRBV4-2; d_call: .; j_call: TRBJ1-1; clone_size: .
cdr3_nt: TGTGCCAGCACCTGGACTAGCACAGATACGCAGTATTTT; cdr3_aa: CASTWTSTDTQYF; v_call: TRBV25-1; d_call: .; j_call: TRBJ2-3; clone_size: .
cdr3_nt: TGTGCCATCAGTGGGGGACAGGGGAGTATTTACACCGGGGAGCTGTTTTTT; cdr3_aa: CAISGGQGSIYTGELFF; v_call: TRBV10-3; d_call: TRBD1; j_call: TRBJ2-2; clone_size: .
cdr3_nt: TGTGCCAGCAGTGCCATCGGGAAAAAACTGTTTTTT; cdr3_aa: CASSAIGKKLFF; v_call: TRBV28; d_call: .; j_call: TRBJ1-4; clone_size: once
cdr3_nt: TGTGCCACCCGCCGGGACGGGCCCTACGAGCAGTACTTC; cdr3_aa: CATRRDGPYEQYF; v_call: TRBV2; d_call: .; j_call: TRBJ2-7; clone_size: .
cdr3_nt: TGTGCCAGCACGGTGGGGTCCCTTGAAGCTTTCTTT; cdr3_aa: CASTVGSLEAFF; v_call: TRBV6-6; d_call: .; j_call: TRBJ1-1; clone_size: .
cdr3_nt: TGTGCCAGCAGCAAAGGGGGAGACAATGAGCAGTTCTTC; cdr3_aa: CASSKGGDNEQFF; v_call: TRBV21-1; d_call: .; j_call: TRBJ2-1; clone_size: .
cdr3_nt: TGCGCCAGCAGTGAAGGGGCAACCTCCAATGAAAAACTGTTTTTT; cdr3_aa: CASSEGATSNEKLFF; v_call: TRBV5-1; d_call: .; j_call: TRBJ1-4; clone_size: .
cdr3_nt: TGTGCCAGCAGCCCGGGAGGGGAAGGCTCCTACGAGCAGTACTTC; cdr3_aa: CASSPGGEGSYEQYF; v_call: TRBV5-4; d_call: TRBD2; j_call: TRBJ2-7; clone_size: .
cdr3_nt: TGTGCCAGCAGGAGGGGAATTAACTATGGCTACACCTTC; cdr3_aa: CASRRGINYGYTF; v_call: TRBV5-8; d_call: .; j_call: TRBJ1-2; clone_size: .
cdr3_nt: TGTGCCACCAGCAGAGATTGGGACCGGTCTCTCGGAGGCTACACCTTC; cdr3_aa: CATSRDWDRSLGGYTF; v_call: TRBV15; d_call: .; j_call: TRBJ1-2; clone_size: .
cdr3_nt: TGTGCCAGCAGTGACCACCGTGGAGGGAGCTCTGGGGCCAACGTCCTGACTTTC; cdr3_aa: CASSDHRGGSSGANVLTF; v_call: TRBV6-1; d_call: .; j_call: TRBJ2-6; clone_size: once
cdr3_nt: TGTGCCAGCAGTCTACGAGTCCAACAGGGGAGTAGGAACACCATATATTTT; cdr3_aa: CASSLRVQQGSRNTIYF; v_call: TRBV9; d_call: TRBD1; j_call: TRBJ1-3; clone_size: .
cdr3_nt: TGTGCCAGCAGCGTAGGAGGGACAGGGGGCTGGTCGCCCCAGCATTTT; cdr3_aa: CASSVGGTGGWSPQHF; v_call: TRBV9; d_call: TRBD1; j_call: TRBJ1-5; clone_size: .
cdr3_nt: TGTGCCAGCAGTTTAGAGGGGGCGCGGGGAAAAGCTTTCTTT; cdr3_aa: CASSLEGARGKAFF; v_call: TRBV28; d_call: TRBD1; j_call: TRBJ1-1; clone_size: few